The present entry profiles one T cell receptor (beta chain) with its context. The antigen is undetermined. The Oncomine TCR Beta short-read assay was applied to DNA of cultured CD4+ T cells. TCRdb independently ran MiXCR on the PCR reads; one entry per CDR3 protein. The table shows about 6,800 distinct CDR3 sequences, with around 70% occurring only once. Germline V CDR1 and CDR2: LNHNV, YYDKDF (reference sequence). Trimming shortened V by 1 base and J by 7 bases, and 13 bases separated the two germline ends. The CDR3 sequence is 15 residues long. The entry originates in a study of vaccination and CD4 T cells after COVID-19. On the study more broadly: There were two doses of either BNT162b2 or mRNA-1273 vaccine given to participants. Cells were stimulated with overlapping spike peptide pools from SARS-CoV-2, HCoV-NL63, HCoV-OC43 and HCoV-229E. As a positive control, some control cultures were given a CEFX pool, while others were given an HIV-1 Nef pool or no peptide.

Described treatment: roughly 10-day PBMC culture with coronavirus spike peptide pools or control peptides (ViraFEST assay). Sequenced sample: CD4+ T cells from blood, cultured in vitro. V gene TRBV15 combines with J gene TRBJ1-4, with D perhaps matching TRBD1 (5 bases). This TCR derives from a human donor who had recovered from COVID-19. The CDR3 DNA is TGTGCCACCAGCAGAGGGGTCAGGGAGGCTGAAAAACTGTTTTTT. Encoded protein: CATSRGVREAEKLFF.